Listed here are 26 T cell receptor beta chains from one sample, sequenced in a study of blood T cells in healthy people across ages. Through a sample-barcoded 5' primer and a J-beta primer mix, a second PCR was run for about 7 to 12 cycles. MiXCR, run by TCRdb on the 5' RACE reads, gives a single entry per CDR3 protein. The profile shows approximately 1,000,000 distinct CDR3 sequences, less than 45% of them singletons. Sequenced material: blood. The source is a man between 18 and 35 years old in good health.

In DNA, the CDR3 is TGTGCCAGCAGCAGCGGGGGGGGGAGGGCAACAGATACGCAGTATTTT. This encodes CASSSGGGRATDTQYF. The V gene is TRBV6-2 or TRBV6-3, the J gene TRBJ2-3, with 10 nucleotides matching TRBD2. With V trimmed by 6 bases and J by 3 bases, 9 bases remained unmatched. The V gene's germline CDR1 is MNHEY and CDR2 SVGEGT. The CDR3 is made up of 16 amino acids.

There are a few counts of this clonotype. The V gene is TRBV27, the J gene TRBJ2-3, with 9 bases lining up with TRBD1. The CDR3 loop spans 15 amino acids. CDR1 and CDR2 (germline): MNHEY, SMNVEV (reference sequence). The J segment lost 2 bases and the V segment lost 7 bases, leaving 7 bases of the junction unmatched. In DNA form, the CDR3 reads TGTGCCAGCACACGCCGGGACAGGGACACAGATACGCAGTATTTT. Translating it yields CASTRRDRDTDTQYF.

This clonotype was counted a few times. The rearrangement uses TRBV29-1 and TRBJ2-1, with D perhaps matching TRBD2 (6 bases). CDR3 length equals 14 residues. V was pared by 4 bases and J by 8 bases, with 18 bases between. The germline CDR1 and CDR2 sequences are SQVTM and ANQGSEA. CDR3 region: CSVVRRLGSDEQFF. CDR3 nucleotide sequence: TGCAGCGTTGTACGACGACTAGGATCCGATGAGCAGTTCTTC.

The chain combines TRBV4-3 with TRBJ2-2; 9 bases fit TRBD2. Losses at the gene ends were 1 base for V and 6 bases for J; bases not matched to a gene: 12. CDR3 length: 18 residues. Germline CDR1 reads LGHNA; CDR2 reads YSLEER. The CDR3 sequence is CASSQVGLAGQIAGELFF. The DNA of the CDR3 is TGCGCCAGCAGCCAAGTCGGGCTAGCGGGGCAGATCGCCGGGGAGCTGTTTTTT.

The CDR3 DNA reads as TGCAGCCTGGGGGGACAGGGGGGCTCAGATACGCAGTATTTT. Amino acid sequence: CSLGGQGGSDTQYF. V and J are TRBV29-1 and TRBJ2-3; 11 bases are a match to TRBD1. The CDR3 has 14 amino acids. V dropped 8 bases and J dropped 4; count of bases not matched to a gene: 8. Germline V gene lookup returns CDR1 SQVTM and CDR2 ANQGSEA.

The genes are TRBV4-2 and TRBJ1-5; D is perhaps TRBD1 (6 bases). Germline V CDR1 and CDR2: LGHNA, YNFKEQ. This CDR3 is built from 15 residues. V was shortened by 0 bases and J by 5 bases, with 11 bases between the two germline ends. CDR3 sequence: CASSQDYGGDQPQHF. Written as DNA, the CDR3 is TGTGCCAGCAGCCAAGATTATGGGGGCGATCAGCCCCAGCATTTT.

This chain connects TRBV20-1 to TRBJ1-4; D unresolved. Germline CDR1 is DFQATT and CDR2 is SNEGSKA (reference sequence). V was pared by 6 bases and J by 8 bases, with 19 bases between. The CDR3 is 14 residues long. CDR3 region: CSARLRAIDEKLFF. The CDR3 bases are TGCAGTGCGAGGCTGCGGGCGATTGACGAAAAACTGTTTTTT.

This clonotype was counted only a few times. V gene TRBV6-2 or TRBV6-3 combines with J gene TRBJ1-2; the match to TRBD1 covers 7 bases. From germline, CDR1 is MNHEY and CDR2 SVGEGT. The junction had 15 bases not matched to a gene; V was cut back by 7 bases and J by 7 bases. The CDR3 contains 15 residues. CDR3 in DNA: TGTGCCAGCACCCAAGGGACAGCGGAAAAGAGTGGCTACACCTTC. Translating it yields CASTQGTAEKSGYTF.

This clonotype came up a few times. The chain combines TRBV28 with TRBJ2-3; 9 nucleotides match TRBD2. CDR1 and CDR2 from the germline V gene are MDHEN and SYDVKM. The CDR3 extends over 15 amino acids. V was pared by 6 bases and J by 5 bases, with 9 bases of the junction left unmatched. As DNA, the CDR3 is TGTGCCAGCAGACTCCTAGCGGGGTCAAAAGATACGCAGTATTTT. As protein: CASRLLAGSKDTQYF.

This clonotype has just a few counts. One end of the junction fails to match germline, which may point to a read error. For the CDR3, the DNA is TGTGCCATCAGTGCCGACCCCCCACCCTATAACTCACCCCTCCACTTT. It yields the protein CAISADPPPYNSPLHF. This sequence joins TRBV10-3 and TRBJ1-6; D remains unclear. The CDR3 has 16 residues. From germline, CDR1 is ENHRY and CDR2 SYGVKD.

The J gene is TRBJ1-1, the V gene TRBV5-1, with D possibly TRBD1 on 6 matching bases. Germline CDR1 reads SGHRS; CDR2 reads YFSETQ. The CDR3 contains 12 residues. Trimming cost V 2 bases and J 10 bases, with 12 bases left between them. CDR3 nucleotides: TGCGCCAGCAGCTTAGATGGACAGACAGCTTTCTTT. It yields the protein CASSLDGQTAFF.

This chain links TRBV5-1 with TRBJ2-1; D is ambiguous. V lost 0 bases and J lost 2, with 12 bases in between. Per germline, CDR1 SGHRS and CDR2 YFSETQ. This CDR3 is 16 amino acids long. The CDR3 coding sequence is TGCGCCAGCAGCTTGGGGGTCTCTAGGGCCTACAATGAGCAGTTCTTC. Amino acid sequence: CASSLGVSRAYNEQFF.

This clonotype was seen repeatedly, ten times or more. This chain connects TRBV7-8 to TRBJ2-7; D ambiguous. Trimming removed 1 base from V and 4 bases from J, with 14 bases in between. Germline CDR1 and CDR2: SGHVS and FQNEAQ. This CDR3 contains 15 residues. The CDR3 region has the DNA TGTGCCAGCAGCTTAGGACGGTCTTCACCATACGAGCAGTACTTC. It codes for CASSLGRSSPYEQYF.

Note on this clonotype: Germline and junction disagree at one end, which may indicate a read error. DNA of the CDR3: TGTGCCAACAGCTTAACAGGGGAGAATGAGCAGTTCTTC. Its translation is CANSLTGENEQFF. The chain uses TRBV11-2 and TRBJ2-1, with TRBD1 matching 7 bases. Germline lookup yields CDR1 SGHAT and CDR2 FQNNGV. CDR3 length equals 13 residues.

The CDR3 region is CASSFIGLAGAGDTQYF. CDR3 nucleotide sequence: TGTGCCAGCAGTTTTATCGGACTAGCGGGGGCCGGAGATACGCAGTATTTT. The rearrangement uses TRBV27 and TRBJ2-3; 13 bases map to TRBD2. Trimming at V came to 3 bases and at J to 5 bases, leaving 8 bases not matched to a gene. The CDR3 runs to 17 residues. From germline, CDR1 is MNHEY and CDR2 SMNVEV (reference sequence).

About this clonotype itself: A read error may produce the germline difference seen at one junction end. The chain recombines TRBV5-1 with TRBJ2-1, with 12 nucleotides matching TRBD2. Germline CDR1 SGHRS, CDR2 YFSETQ. CDR3 length equals 15 residues. This chain's CDR3 is CASSSSGGAFNAQFF. Written as DNA, the CDR3 is TGCGCCAGCAGCTCTAGCGGGGGGGCCTTCAATGCGCAGTTCTTC.

V is TRBV4-2 and J is TRBJ2-5; tentative D call: TRBD1 (6 bases). CDR1 is LGHNA, CDR2 YNFKEQ, per germline. Trimming stripped 1 base from V and 7 bases from J, with 19 bases between. This CDR3 region has 16 residues. For the CDR3, the DNA is TGTGCCAGCAGCCAAGGGTCCGCGCAGGGGTTTGGGACCCAGTACTTC. It specifies CASSQGSAQGFGTQYF.

The chain uses TRBV29-1 and TRBJ2-5; D not certain. Germline lookup yields CDR1 SQVTM and CDR2 ANQGSEA. CDR3 size: 10 residues. The CDR3 nucleotides read TGCAGTCATCTTAAAGAGACCCAGTACTTC. Encoded protein: CSHLKETQYF.

This chain uses TRBV4-1 with TRBJ1-2; 7 nucleotides agree with TRBD1. There are 16 residues in the CDR3. V trimming: 1 base; J trimming: 2 bases; junction bases outside the gene matches: 7. The germline V gene has CDR1 MGHRA and CDR2 YSYEKL. CDR3 in amino acids: CASSQAPTGRNYGYTF. As DNA, the CDR3 is TGCGCCAGCAGCCAAGCCCCGACAGGGCGAAACTATGGCTACACCTTC.

A few counts support this clonotype. This rearrangement joins TRBV25-1 to TRBJ2-7; D is unresolved. The germline V gene has CDR1 MGHDK and CDR2 SYGVNS. The germline V and J ends were trimmed by 3 bases and 4 bases, with 13 bases remaining between them. This CDR3 is 14 amino acids long. CDR3 in amino acids: CASSELADQYEQYF. The DNA for the CDR3 is TGTGCCAGCAGTGAGCTGGCCGATCAGTACGAGCAGTACTTC.

V is TRBV4-1 and J is TRBJ1-5; no clear D. This CDR3 comprises 15 residues. V was trimmed by 0 bases and J by 5 bases, leaving 11 bases between them. Germline assignment: CDR1 MGHRA and CDR2 YSYEKL. CDR3 sequence reads: CASSQDSRPHQPQHF. Written as DNA, the CDR3 is TGCGCCAGCAGCCAAGATTCCAGGCCCCATCAGCCCCAGCATTTT.

This chain joins TRBV6-2 or TRBV6-3 and TRBJ1-2; 8 bases match TRBD1. The CDR3 consists of 14 residues. V gave up 6 bases and J gave up 8 bases; unmatched junction bases: 11. In germline, CDR1 is MNHEY, CDR2 SVGEGT. The CDR3: CASRSIGQGRGYTF. Written as DNA, the CDR3 is TGTGCCAGCAGATCAATCGGACAGGGACGCGGCTACACCTTC.

This clonotype was recorded at least ten times. The V gene is TRBV12-3 or TRBV12-4, the J gene TRBJ2-5; unclear D gene. This CDR3 region has 13 residues. V lost 4 bases to trimming and J lost 5 bases, with 11 bases between them. CDR3: CASSYLASETQYF. CDR3 in DNA: TGTGCCAGCAGTTATTTGGCCTCGGAGACCCAGTACTTC.

The sample holds a few counts of this clonotype. The chain links TRBV27 to TRBJ1-4; no reliable D call. Germline CDR1 is MNHEY and CDR2 is SMNVEV (reference sequence). The V and J ends lost 4 bases and 0 bases respectively, with 6 bases between them. CDR3 length: 14 residues. In nucleotides, the CDR3 is TGTGCCAGCAGTTCTTCTCCAACTAATGAAAAACTGTTTTTT. Encoded protein: CASSSSPTNEKLFF. Complete variable domain (other parts from reference TRBV27 and TRBJ1-4): EAQVTQNPRYLITVTGKKLTVTCSQNMNHEYMSWYRQDPGLGLRQIYYSMNVEVTDKGDVPEGYKVSRKEKRNFPLILESPSPNQTSLYFCASSSSPTNEKLFFGSGTQLSVL.

This chain links TRBV10-3 with TRBJ2-1; 9 bases fit TRBD1. Germline CDR1 ENHRY, CDR2 SYGVKD. This CDR3 comprises 17 residues. The V segment lost 2 bases and the J segment 4 bases; nucleotides outside the gene matches: 9. As DNA, the CDR3 is TGTGCCATCAGTGAGGCCCCAGGACAGGGGCCTTACAATGAGCAGTTCTTC. It is translated as CAISEAPGQGPYNEQFF.

The chain is built from TRBV28 and TRBJ2-2; 9 bases line up with TRBD1. There are 15 residues in the CDR3. V was clipped by 2 bases and J by 6 bases; unmatched bases: 4. CDR1 and CDR2 from the germline V gene are MDHEN and SYDVKM. CDR3 DNA sequence: TGTGCCAGCAGTTTAAGGACAGGGGTTTCCGGGGAGCTGTTTTTT. Translated: CASSLRTGVSGELFF. The variable domain in full, with the rest retrieved from reference TRBV28 and TRBJ2-2, is DVKVTQSSRYLVKRTGEKVFLECVQDMDHENMFWYRQDPGLGLRLIYFSYDVKMKEKGDIPEGYSVSREKKERFSLILESASTNQTSMYLCASSLRTGVSGELFFGEGSRLTVL.